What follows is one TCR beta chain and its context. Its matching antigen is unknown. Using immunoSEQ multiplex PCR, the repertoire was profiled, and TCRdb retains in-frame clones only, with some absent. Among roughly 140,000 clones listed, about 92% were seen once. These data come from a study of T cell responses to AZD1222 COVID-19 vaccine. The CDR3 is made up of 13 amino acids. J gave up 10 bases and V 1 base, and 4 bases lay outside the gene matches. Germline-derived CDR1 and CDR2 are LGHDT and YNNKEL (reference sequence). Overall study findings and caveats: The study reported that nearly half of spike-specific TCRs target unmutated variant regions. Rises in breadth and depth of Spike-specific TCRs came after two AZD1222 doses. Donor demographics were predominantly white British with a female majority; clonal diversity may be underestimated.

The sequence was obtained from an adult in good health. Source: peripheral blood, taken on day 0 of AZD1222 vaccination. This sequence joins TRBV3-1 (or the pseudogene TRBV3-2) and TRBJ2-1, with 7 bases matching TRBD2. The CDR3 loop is CASSQVFGGEQFF. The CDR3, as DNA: TGTGCCAGCAGCCAAGTCTTCGGGGGGGAGCAGTTCTTC.